This T cell receptor beta chain was identified during a study of blood T cells in healthy people across ages. The study's findings and limits: Long-lived donors exceeded aged donors in naive CD4+ cells and diversity. A roughly linear age-dependent decrease characterized TCR beta diversity per million T cells.

There are 14 residues in the CDR3. Trimming removed 4 bases from V and 6 bases from J, with 15 bases in between. Per germline, CDR1 LGHNA and CDR2 YSLEER. A sample-barcoded 5' primer and a J-beta primer mix were used in a second PCR of roughly 7 to 12 cycles. TCRdb called the 5' RACE reads again in MiXCR, with one record for every CDR3 protein. The table lists about 540,000 distinct CDR3 sequences, about 25% of them singletons, with 8.5% to 9.5% in the top ten. As regards this clonotype: The antigen is unknown.

These data were also reused for a study on T cells of mothers and their children.

This receptor was obtained from a boy aged 5-17 years in good health. The V gene is TRBV4-3, the J gene TRBJ1-2, with D hard to call. The sequenced sample was blood. CDR3 DNA sequence: TGCGCCAGCAGCCTACACTCATTGTCGGATGGCTACACCTTC. As protein: CASSLHSLSDGYTF.